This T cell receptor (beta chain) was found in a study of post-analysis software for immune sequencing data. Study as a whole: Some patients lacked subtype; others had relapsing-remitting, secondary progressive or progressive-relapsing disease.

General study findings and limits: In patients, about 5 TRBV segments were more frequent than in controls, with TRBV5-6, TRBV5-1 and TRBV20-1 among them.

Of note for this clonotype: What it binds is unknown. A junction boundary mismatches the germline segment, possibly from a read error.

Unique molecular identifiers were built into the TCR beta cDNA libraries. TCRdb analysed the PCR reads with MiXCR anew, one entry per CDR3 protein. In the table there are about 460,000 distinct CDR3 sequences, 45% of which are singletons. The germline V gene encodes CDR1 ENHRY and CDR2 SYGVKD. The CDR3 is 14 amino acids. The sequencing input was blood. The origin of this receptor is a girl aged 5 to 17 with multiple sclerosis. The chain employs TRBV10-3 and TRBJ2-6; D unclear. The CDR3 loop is CAVSESTGANVLTF. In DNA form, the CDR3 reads TGTGCCGTCAGTGAGTCGACTGGGGCCAACGTCCTGACTTTC.